A single sample is the source of the 23 T cell receptor beta chains below, sequenced in a study of Ad26.COV2.S vaccination and SARS-CoV-2 variants. The table came from immunoSEQ multiplex PCR; TCRdb's copy has only in-frame clones and leaves some out. This table has around 250,000 clones, around 88% appearing once. The treatment: about 20 received Ad26.COV2.S at low or high dose, single or two shots; about five received placebo; per-sample allocation not given. Each sample was drawn 63 days after the first injection (of vaccine or placebo). This specimen consisted of peripheral blood, obtained in a trial of Ad26.COV2.S vaccine versus placebo. These receptor sequences come from a person aged 18-65 years who received the Ad26.COV2.S COVID-19 vaccine or a placebo.

This clone appeared a few times. V gene TRBV4-1 combines with J gene TRBJ2-1, with 9 nucleotides matching TRBD1. This CDR3 contains 15 residues. The ends lost 1 base at V and 6 bases at J; junction bases unmatched: 4. Germline lookup yields CDR1 MGHRA and CDR2 YSYEKL. CDR3 DNA sequence: TGCGCCAGCAGCCAAGGTCGGACAGGGGTCAATGAGCAGTTCTTC. Its protein product is CASSQGRTGVNEQFF.

The J gene is TRBJ2-5, the V gene TRBV6-2 or TRBV6-3, with D perhaps TRBD2 (6 bases). CDR1 is MNHEY, CDR2 SVGEGT, per germline. The CDR3 extends over 14 amino acids. The V and J ends lost 2 bases and 5 bases respectively, with 12 bases between them. The CDR3 sequence is CASSYVAVRETQYF. The CDR3 nucleotides read TGTGCCAGCAGTTACGTAGCGGTGCGGGAGACCCAGTACTTC.

The chain links TRBV6-5 to TRBJ1-5; D gene uncertain. V lost 2 bases, J lost 4 bases, and 12 bases lay in between. The CDR3 totals 15 residues. Germline CDR1 MNHEY, CDR2 SVGAGI. CDR3 loop: CASSYRRPGNQPQHF. The CDR3, as DNA: TGTGCCAGCAGTTACAGACGCCCCGGGAATCAGCCCCAGCATTTT.

The V gene is TRBV11-2, the J gene TRBJ2-1; tentative D call: TRBD2 (6 bases). Germline V gives CDR1 SGHAT, CDR2 FQNNGV. Trimming removed 0 bases from V and 6 bases from J, with 18 bases in between. The CDR3 is 17 amino acids. DNA for the CDR3: TGTGCCAGCAGCTTAGAGGGACTTAGCTATAGCGTCAATGAGCAGTTCTTC. Its translation is CASSLEGLSYSVNEQFF.

The J gene is TRBJ2-3, the V gene TRBV5-1; the match to TRBD2 covers 15 bases. CDR1 and CDR2 from the germline V gene are SGHRS and YFSETQ. The CDR3 is 17 amino acids. Trimming removed 4 bases from V and 5 bases from J; junction bases left unmatched: 8. The CDR3 protein is CASSRGLAGGPGDTQYF. The CDR3 nucleotides are TGCGCCAGCAGCCGAGGACTAGCGGGGGGGCCAGGAGATACGCAGTATTTT.

The chain uses TRBV19 and TRBJ2-7; a possible D gene is TRBD1 (6 bases). The V gene lost 1 base and the J gene lost 6 bases, with 19 bases spanning the gap. The CDR3 covers 16 residues. Germline CDR1 reads LNHDA; CDR2 reads SQIVND (reference sequence). The DNA of the CDR3 is TGTGCCAGTAGTATAGCGGCGACAGGCCCCCTGGGCGAGCAGTACTTC. Amino acid sequence: CASSIAATGPLGEQYF.

This chain uses TRBV19 with TRBJ1-5; 7 bases agree with TRBD1. The CDR3 is 15 amino acids. The ends lost 0 bases at V and 1 base at J; junction bases unmatched: 0. In germline, CDR1 is LNHDA, CDR2 SQIVND (reference sequence). The CDR3: CASSIEDRSNQPQHF. For the CDR3, the DNA is TGTGCCAGTAGTATAGAGGACAGGAGCAATCAGCCCCAGCATTTT.

V usage is TRBV7-9 and J usage is TRBJ2-2; D remains unclear. CDR1 SEHNR and CDR2 FQNEAQ come from the germline V gene (reference sequence). CDR3 size: 14 residues. V lost 0 bases and J lost 7, with 9 bases in between. CDR3 in amino acids: CASSLASSLGELFF. CDR3 bases: TGTGCCAGCAGCTTAGCCTCTTCACTCGGGGAGCTGTTTTTT.

The chain couples TRBV7-3 to TRBJ2-2, with D possibly being TRBD1 (6 bases). The CDR3 has 16 amino acids. Trimming pared 5 bases from V and 4 bases from J, leaving 17 bases between. Per germline, CDR1 SGHTA and CDR2 FQGTGA. The CDR3 loop reads CASSLGAGDITGELFF. The CDR3 region has the DNA TGTGCCAGCAGCCTTGGGGCAGGGGATATCACCGGGGAGCTGTTTTTT.

In this sample, this clone turned up once. The chain links TRBV27 to TRBJ2-1, with 7 bases aligning to TRBD2. In germline, CDR1 is MNHEY, CDR2 SMNVEV (reference sequence). J lost 3 bases, V lost 3 bases, and 11 bases had no gene match. CDR3 length: 17 amino acids. CDR3 DNA sequence: TGTGCCAGCAGTTTGCTAAGGCGGGAGTATTTCTACAATGAGCAGTTCTTC. It translates to CASSLLRREYFYNEQFF.

The J gene is TRBJ2-5, the V gene TRBV29-1; D gene uncertain. The germline V gene has CDR1 SQVTM and CDR2 ANQGSEA. CDR3 length equals 10 residues. CDR3 nucleotides: TGCAGTGGCGGCGACGAGACCCAGTACTTC. This translates into CSGGDETQYF.

The chain has TRBV19 and TRBJ1-1; possibly TRBD1 for D (5 bases). CDR3 length equals 13 residues. CDR1 is LNHDA, CDR2 SQIVND, per germline (reference sequence). Trimming stripped 6 bases from V and 5 bases from J, with 13 bases between. This chain's CDR3 is CASRPEGRTEAFF. Written as DNA, the CDR3 is TGTGCCAGTAGACCCGAGGGACGGACTGAAGCTTTCTTT.

The chain links TRBV24-1 to TRBJ2-5, with D tentatively TRBD1 (8 bases). CDR1 KGHDR and CDR2 SFDVKD come from the germline V gene. Trimming took off 0 bases at V and 1 base at J, with 14 bases between the two ends. The CDR3 contains 17 residues. The CDR3: CATSDLDRGGGQETQYF. In DNA form, the CDR3 reads TGTGCCACCAGTGATTTGGACAGGGGAGGGGGCCAAGAGACCCAGTACTTC.

This chain links TRBV30 with TRBJ1-5; the D gene is possibly TRBD1 (6 bases). Trimming stripped 5 bases from V and 7 bases from J, with 15 bases between. CDR3 length equals 13 residues. CDR1 is GTSNPN, CDR2 SVGIG, per germline (reference sequence). CDR3 residues: CAWDQGFGQPQHF. CDR3 sequence (DNA): TGTGCCTGGGACCAGGGGTTTGGGCAGCCCCAGCATTTT.

This chain joins TRBV19 and TRBJ1-2; D gene unclear. The germline gives CDR1 LNHDA, CDR2 SQIVND (reference sequence). The CDR3 sequence is 11 residues long. V shed 7 bases and J shed 13 bases, with 16 bases lying between them. The CDR3 protein is CASMAGGRSTF. The CDR3 coding sequence is TGTGCCAGTATGGCAGGCGGAAGGTCCACCTTC.

The V call is TRBV6-6, the J call TRBJ2-1; weak D call: TRBD1 (6 bases). There are 16 residues in the CDR3. The germline V gene has CDR1 MNHNY and CDR2 SVGAGI (reference sequence). V lost 6 bases to trimming and J lost 3 bases, with 18 bases between them. CDR3 coding DNA: TGTGCCAGCAGCGATAGTACAGGGTCAAACTACAATGAGCAGTTCTTC. This translates into CASSDSTGSNYNEQFF.

This clone was observed a single time. V gene TRBV5-1 combines with J gene TRBJ2-3; D ambiguous. This CDR3 has 15 residues. V was shortened by 0 bases and J by 2 bases, with 10 bases between the two germline ends. Per the germline V gene, CDR1 is SGHRS and CDR2 is YFSETQ. DNA of the CDR3: TGCGCCAGCAGCTTGGCGGTCACTTCCACAGATACGCAGTATTTT. Its protein is CASSLAVTSTDTQYF. The entire variable domain, with the rest obtained from reference TRBV5-1 and TRBJ2-3, is as follows: KAGVTQTPRYLIKTRGQQVTLSCSPISGHRSVSWYQQTPGQGLQFLFEYFSETQRNKGNFPGRFSGRQFSNSRSEMNVSTLELGDSALYLCASSLAVTSTDTQYFGPGTRLTVL.

The chain links TRBV10-3 to TRBJ1-2, with D perhaps TRBD1 (5 bases). There are 14 residues in the CDR3. Germline V gene data show CDR1 as ENHRY and CDR2 as SYGVKD. V gave up 8 bases and J gave up 4 bases, with 17 bases separating them. The CDR3 loop is CAIGAETGGYGYTF. The CDR3 nucleotides read TGTGCCATCGGGGCCGAGACCGGGGGCTATGGCTACACCTTC.

This clone was detected only once. The chain couples TRBV10-3 to TRBJ2-2, with D possibly being TRBD2 (5 bases). CDR1 is ENHRY and CDR2 is SYGVKD in the germline V gene. The CDR3 totals 14 residues. V gave up 3 bases and J gave up 5 bases, with 10 bases separating them. CDR3 sequence: CAISDGSVTGELFF. DNA of the CDR3: TGTGCCATCAGTGACGGTAGCGTGACCGGGGAGCTGTTTTTT.

This chain connects TRBV5-5 to TRBJ1-6; D remains ambiguous. CDR3 length: 15 residues. The V and J ends lost 4 bases and 9 bases respectively, with 17 bases between them. Germline CDR1 is SGHKS and CDR2 is YYEKEE (reference sequence). The CDR3, as DNA: TGTGCCAGCAGCGGGAGGACGGTTTCAAGTTCACCCCTCCACTTT. Its translation is CASSGRTVSSSPLHF.

The rearrangement links TRBV5-1 to TRBJ2-1; D may match TRBD1 or TRBD2 (5 bases each). V lost 3 bases and J lost 8, with 18 bases in between. Germline V gene sequence: CDR1 SGHRS, CDR2 YFSETQ. The CDR3 totals 15 residues. CDR3 sequence (DNA): TGCGCCAGCAGCTCGATGGTGGGGGTAATGGATGAGCAGTTCTTC. Residues: CASSSMVGVMDEQFF.

The chain links TRBV5-1 to TRBJ2-3, with TRBD1 identical over 12 bases. This CDR3 is built from 17 residues. J was trimmed by 1 base and V by 2 bases; bases with no gene match: 5. Germline V lookup: CDR1 SGHRS, CDR2 YFSETQ. The CDR3 nucleotides read TGCGCCAGCAGCTTCCGGGACAGGGGGCCACGCACAGATACGCAGTATTTT. This encodes CASSFRDRGPRTDTQYF.

This chain connects TRBV7-9 to TRBJ1-6, with no clear D. This CDR3 comprises 14 residues. The V and J ends lost 3 bases and 6 bases respectively, with 9 bases between them. Per germline, CDR1 SEHNR and CDR2 FQNEAQ (reference sequence). CDR3 sequence reads: CASSLRQVNSPLHF. The CDR3 bases are TGTGCCAGCAGCTTGCGGCAGGTTAATTCACCCCTCCACTTT.